This TCR beta chain was sequenced for a study of human T cells and chemical hapten exposure (dated by TCRdb to 2020 to 2022). As for the study more broadly: For sensitization, 2% DPC in acetone was applied to a roughly 2 cm by roughly 2 cm area of upper inner arm skin. Blood for TCR sequencing was provided by twenty-nine alopecia patients at one to four time points (pre-sensitization, 2, 6 and 24 weeks). Libraries were pooled for sequencing, and per-sample TCR yields varied mainly because of small differences in library volumes within the pool. Blood samples were taken from patients before sensitization (week 0) and then at 2, 6 and about 24 weeks after DPC sensitization. The study tracked peripheral blood TCR repertoire changes in vivo during primary and secondary sensitization to the hapten diphenylcyclopropenone (DPC) in alopecia patients. Patients additionally received weekly therapeutic DPC doses to the scalp throughout the approximately 25-week study period. Patch testing on the upper back used Finn chambers containing 0.01% DPC, with scoring done after 6 days according to International Contact Dermatitis Research Group standards. The mostly female patient cohort included alopecia areata with under or over 50% scalp involvement, alopecia totalis and alopecia universalis. Overall study outcomes, separate from this receptor: Patch test score was positively correlated with the number of PT1 expanded TCRs, with significance at thresholds 8, 16 and 32 but not at 4. Significantly more large CDR3 similarity clusters were formed by expanded TCRs than by pre-sensitization or healthy control sets, consistent with antigen-driven responses. Because every patient had alopecia, a presumed autoimmune disease, the patients' immune response might differ from that of healthy individuals. After repeated subsampling, changes were observed in the strength of the expansion versus patch-test correlation and in the threshold at which the correlation became significant. DPC sensitization did not change the number of TCRs with a frequency above 1 in 1000, and there was no evidence of changes in global repertoire structure.

The library was obtained by RACE. Sequencing instrument: NextSeq 500. During library preparation, unique molecular identifiers were attached to individual cDNA molecules so that TCRs could be counted quantitatively and reproducibly. Each blood RNA sample was used to sequence both TCR alpha and TCR beta chains. In the authors' own workflow: A median of about 89,000 TCRs per sample was observed, with a range of about 23,224 to 750,000. V, J and CDR3 annotation of the TCR reads was performed with the Decombinator software suite. For the PS versus PT1 abundance plots, all samples were subsampled to the same number of TCRs (28,000). Expanded TCRs were defined as absent before sensitization and observed at least eight times at the 2-week time point. TCRdb trimmed the raw reads at Q25, called clones with MiXCR and kept productive beta chains. Records with the same CDR3 protein are collapsed into one entry carrying the most frequent genes and DNA. It is TCRdb's table, rather than the study itself, that gives the V and J calls and clone size. Within this sample are 330,000 or so distinct CDR3 sequences, with about 6.9% of them counted one time only. Around 5.8% of the sample lies in the top ten.

The time point label here, explained by the study, means: patch test 2, 6 weeks after DPC sensitization. The intended sense of this specimen's treatment or condition label: therapeutic diphenylcyclopropenone sensitization with weekly scalp DPC. At each patch-test visit, blood was drawn before the patch test was applied. Patients were considered eligible if aged 18 to 70, diagnosed with alopecia and deemed suitable for DPC therapy, and patients were excluded if pregnant. Total RNA was extracted from unfractionated whole blood collected in Tempus Blood RNA tubes. The table lists this clonotype with many counts. The clone's antigen remains unknown. No much larger clone exists at a distance of one base, and base qualities are not known. Reading the germline V gene (reference sequence) gives CDR1 LGHDT and CDR2 YNNKEL. From cysteine to phenylalanine, the CDR3 is 15 amino acids long. Only the CDR3 region is kept as DNA, spanning 45 bases read in frame from base 1. Unmatched junction bases come to 13, with V trimmed by 6 bases and J by 7 bases.

The chain uses TRBV3-1 and TRBJ2-7; 9 central nucleotides agree with TRBD1. The source is a woman aged 18-29 years with alopecia areata. Some clones in this sample may be carry-over from other donors' samples. The specimen comprised whole blood, sampled in connection with sensitization to the hapten diphenylcyclopropenone (DPC). Here is the DNA: TGTGCCAGCAGTGCACGGGGACAGGGAATCAAGGAGCAGTACTTC. This translates into CASSARGQGIKEQYF.